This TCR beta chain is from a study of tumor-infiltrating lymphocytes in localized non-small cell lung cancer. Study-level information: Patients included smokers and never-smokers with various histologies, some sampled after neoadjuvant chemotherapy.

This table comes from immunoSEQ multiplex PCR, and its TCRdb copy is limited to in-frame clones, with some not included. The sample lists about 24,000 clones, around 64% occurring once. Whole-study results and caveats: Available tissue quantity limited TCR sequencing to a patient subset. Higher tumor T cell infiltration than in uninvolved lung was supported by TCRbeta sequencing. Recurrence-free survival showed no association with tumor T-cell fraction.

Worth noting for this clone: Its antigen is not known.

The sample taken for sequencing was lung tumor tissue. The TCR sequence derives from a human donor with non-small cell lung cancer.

CDR3 nucleotide sequence: TGTGCCAGCAGCTTCGGGACTTCTTACAATGAGCAGTTCTTC. This translates into CASSFGTSYNEQFF. This chain links TRBV11-2 with TRBJ2-1, with D possibly matching TRBD2 (6 bases). Germline lookup yields CDR1 SGHAT and CDR2 FQNNGV. CDR3 size: 14 residues. V was trimmed by 3 bases and J by 4 bases, leaving 10 bases between them.